This TCR beta chain was sequenced during a study of CD8 T cells in ankylosing spondylitis. This clonotype showed up many times. No antigen is known for it. As the method for making TCR beta libraries, quantitative 5'-RACE with molecular barcodes was used. TCRdb re-called the 5' RACE reads with MiXCR, one entry per CDR3 protein. Of around 250,000 distinct CDR3 sequences detected, about 10% appear once; the ten largest clones hold 6% to 8%. The CDR3 runs 14 residues. Trimming at V came to 5 bases and at J to 4 bases, leaving 7 bases not matched to a gene. CDR1 is MNHNS and CDR2 is SASEGT in the germline V gene. Study observations and caveats: Some motif variants had been reported before (in reactive arthritis synovial fluid and blood).

The clonotype originates from a male donor with ankylosing spondylitis or in good health (not recorded which). The J gene is TRBJ2-7, the V gene TRBV6-1, with TRBD2 identical over 8 bases. Material: blood, either unsorted or a sorted T cell fraction (not recorded which). CDR3 sequence: CASSPGGVAYEQYF. The CDR3 DNA reads TGTGCCAGCAGTCCCGGGGGGGTTGCTTACGAGCAGTACTTC.